This passage covers 20 T cell receptor beta chains from one sample sequenced in a study of cytomegalovirus exposure and HLA in healthy donors. Primers for the PCR totalled 60 Vbeta and 13 Jbeta. Clones were read by immunoSEQ multiplex PCR, and TCRdb kept only the in-frame ones, dropping some. The table shows approximately 210,000 clones, with about 79% occurring only once. The sequenced sample consisted of PBMCs. All receptors come from a male donor in good health and CMV-seronegative.

This clone was seen only a few times. The V and J genes are TRBV27 and TRBJ2-7; the match to TRBD2 covers 8 bases. The CDR3 runs to 15 residues. Germline V CDR1 and CDR2: MNHEY, SMNVEV (reference sequence). With 6 bases clipped from V and 3 bases from J, the junction kept 10 bases outside the gene matches. The CDR3 sequence: CASRTRGGPYYEQYF. For the CDR3, the DNA is TGTGCCAGCAGAACTCGCGGGGGGCCTTACTACGAGCAGTACTTC.

J is TRBJ1-4 and V is TRBV2; D not certain. There are 15 residues in the CDR3. The ends were cut back, 2 bases at V and 4 bases at J, with 11 bases in the middle. The germline V gene encodes CDR1 SNHLY and CDR2 FYNNEI. The CDR3 region has the DNA TGTGCCAGCAGTGAACTCCGGGAGGGTAATGAAAAACTGTTTTTT. Translating it yields CASSELREGNEKLFF.

The V and J genes are TRBV30 and TRBJ2-3, with 7 nucleotides matching TRBD2. The germline V gene encodes CDR1 GTSNPN and CDR2 SVGIG (reference sequence). The CDR3 extends over 14 amino acids. V gave up 2 bases and J gave up 1 base; unmatched junction bases: 3. CDR3 protein: CAWSYRGGTDTQYF. As DNA, the CDR3 is TGTGCCTGGAGTTATCGGGGGGGCACAGATACGCAGTATTTT.

The chain joins TRBV28 to TRBJ1-4; D perhaps matches TRBD1 (6 bases). Germline CDR1 reads MDHEN; CDR2 reads SYDVKM. This CDR3 spans 16 amino acids. V lost 2 bases to trimming and J lost 1 base, with 11 bases between them. This CDR3 reads CASSLGGAQTNEKLFF. CDR3 nucleotide sequence: TGTGCCAGCAGTTTAGGGGGGGCCCAAACTAATGAAAAACTGTTTTTT. Complete variable domain (other parts from reference TRBV28 and TRBJ1-4): DVKVTQSSRYLVKRTGEKVFLECVQDMDHENMFWYRQDPGLGLRLIYFSYDVKMKEKGDIPEGYSVSREKKERFSLILESASTNQTSMYLCASSLGGAQTNEKLFFGSGTQLSVL.

This chain joins TRBV18 and TRBJ1-1, with TRBD1 as a possible D gene (6 bases). Germline V gives CDR1 KGHSH, CDR2 LQKENI. This CDR3 is built from 13 residues. Trimming cost V 3 bases and J 2 bases, with 7 bases left between them. CDR3 protein: CASSPRGNTEAFF. As DNA, the CDR3 is TGTGCCAGCTCACCCAGGGGAAACACTGAAGCTTTCTTT.

This chain connects TRBV15 to TRBJ2-1; 7 positions agree with TRBD2. Germline CDR1 is LNHNV and CDR2 is YYDKDF (reference sequence). This CDR3 spans 13 amino acids. After removal of 5 bases from V and 9 bases from J, the junction contained 7 bases not matched to a gene. The CDR3 protein is CATSGGREFEQFF. The CDR3 DNA reads TGTGCCACCAGCGGAGGGAGGGAATTTGAGCAGTTCTTC.

The sample holds a few counts of this clone. The gene calls are TRBV4-2 and TRBJ2-7; TRBD2 aligns across 7 bases. Germline V gene lookup returns CDR1 LGHNA and CDR2 YNFKEQ. This CDR3 is built from 15 residues. J lost 3 bases, V lost 0 bases, and 5 bases had no gene match. The CDR3 bases are TGTGCCAGCAGCCAAGAGGCGGGAGTCCGCTACGAGCAGTACTTC. This translates into CASSQEAGVRYEQYF.

The rearrangement joins TRBV6-5 to TRBJ2-5; possible D gene TRBD2, 5 bases. The last part of the DNA fits TRBJ2-7 better; the J call may be wrong. CDR3 length: 14 residues. Per germline, CDR1 MNHEY and CDR2 SVGAGI. The CDR3 spells CASSYREVGYEQYF. DNA of the CDR3: TGTGCCAGCAGTTACCGGGAAGTGGGCTACGAGCAGTACTTC.

The V gene is TRBV27, the J gene TRBJ1-6; the D gene is possibly TRBD1 (6 bases). Germline CDR1 reads MNHEY; CDR2 reads SMNVEV (reference sequence). V lost 2 bases, J lost 7 bases, and 12 bases lay in between. The CDR3 runs to 15 residues. The CDR3 DNA reads as TGTGCCAGCAGTTTACCGGACAGTACAAATTCACCCCTCCACTTT. It specifies CASSLPDSTNSPLHF.

The gene calls are TRBV6-6 and TRBJ2-1; 13 nucleotides agree with TRBD2. The germline gives CDR1 MNHNY, CDR2 SVGAGI (reference sequence). V was pared by 5 bases and J by 10 bases, with 11 bases of the junction left unmatched. The CDR3 is 16 amino acids. This CDR3 is CASSRTSGSTAGEQFF. In DNA, the CDR3 is TGTGCCAGCAGTAGGACTAGCGGGAGTACCGCGGGGGAGCAGTTCTTC.

In its sample, this clone was seen a few times. This sequence joins TRBV5-4 and TRBJ2-5; weak D call: TRBD2 (7 bases). This CDR3 region has 16 residues. Germline V gene data show CDR1 as SGHNT and CDR2 as YYREEE (reference sequence). Deletions cut 1 base from V and 4 bases from J, with 17 bases between. The CDR3 loop is CASSLYAGADVETQYF. The CDR3 DNA reads TGTGCCAGCAGCTTGTACGCGGGGGCGGATGTAGAGACCCAGTACTTC.

The rearrangement uses TRBV9 and TRBJ1-3; TRBD1 is a possible D gene (6 bases). The V gene's germline CDR1 is SGDLS and CDR2 YYNGEE. The CDR3 covers 16 residues. Between the trimmed V and J ends, which lost 3 bases and 2 bases, there was a span of 15 bases. CDR3 bases: TGTGCCAGCAGCGCAGGGGTAGGGAAACCTGGAAACACCATATATTTT. This codes for CASSAGVGKPGNTIYF.

V is TRBV4-3 and J is TRBJ2-3; no clear D. The germline V gene encodes CDR1 LGHNA and CDR2 YSLEER. The CDR3 contains 15 residues. Trimming shortened V by 0 bases and J by 0 bases, and 7 bases separated the two germline ends. CDR3 sequence (DNA): TGCGCCAGCAGCCAAGAGAGTGGTAGCACAGATACGCAGTATTTT. Protein: CASSQESGSTDTQYF.

The chain recombines TRBV6-5 with TRBJ1-2; tentatively, D is TRBD1 (5 bases). In germline, CDR1 is MNHEY, CDR2 SVGAGI. The CDR3 length is 13 residues. With 5 bases removed from V and 4 bases from J, the gap between germline ends came to 11 bases. The DNA of the CDR3 is TGTGCCAGCAGTAAGACAGATCCCTATGGCTACACCTTC. Translating it yields CASSKTDPYGYTF.

The V gene is TRBV4-2, the J gene TRBJ2-1; possible D gene TRBD2, 7 bases. CDR1 and CDR2 from the germline V gene are LGHNA and YNFKEQ. The CDR3 is 16 residues long. The V gene lost 3 bases and the J gene lost 4 bases, with 16 bases spanning the gap. In DNA form, the CDR3 reads TGTGCCAGCAGCCATCCGCCGGGGGGCCTATACAATGAGCAGTTCTTC. It is translated as CASSHPPGGLYNEQFF.

The chain links TRBV7-2 to TRBJ2-7; 9 positions agree with TRBD1. This CDR3 spans 14 amino acids. The junction had 1 base not matched to a gene; V was cut back by 0 bases and J by 4 bases. CDR1 is SGHTA and CDR2 is FQGNSA in the germline V gene. CDR3 DNA: TGTGCCAGCAGCTTAGCGGGACAGGGTTACGAGCAGTACTTC. Translation: CASSLAGQGYEQYF.

This chain joins TRBV5-4 and TRBJ1-6; TRBD1 matches 10 bases. CDR1 SGHNT and CDR2 YYREEE come from the germline V gene (reference sequence). V lost 2 bases, J lost 9 bases, and 5 bases stayed unmatched. This CDR3 has 15 amino acids. This CDR3 is CASSFRGQGISPLHF. The CDR3 coding sequence is TGTGCCAGCAGCTTTCGGGGACAGGGGATTTCACCCCTCCACTTT.

V gene TRBV27 combines with J gene TRBJ2-6, with D perhaps matching TRBD2 (5 bases). V gave up 5 bases and J gave up 2 bases, with 7 bases separating them. Germline V gene lookup returns CDR1 MNHEY and CDR2 SMNVEV (reference sequence). This CDR3 has 14 residues. CDR3 DNA sequence: TGTGCCAGCAGTGCGGGTACTGGGGCCAACGTCCTGACTTTC. Its protein is CASSAGTGANVLTF. Using reference TRBV27 and TRBJ2-6 for the parts outside the CDR3, the full variable domain is EAQVTQNPRYLITVTGKKLTVTCSQNMNHEYMSWYRQDPGLGLRQIYYSMNVEVTDKGDVPEGYKVSRKEKRNFPLILESPSPNQTSLYFCASSAGTGANVLTFGAGSRLTVL.

The rearrangement uses TRBV4-1 and TRBJ2-7, with D uncertain. Between the trimmed V and J ends, which lost 1 base and 0 bases, there was a span of 7 bases. This CDR3 has 14 residues. Germline V gives CDR1 MGHRA, CDR2 YSYEKL. The CDR3 coding sequence is TGCGCCAGCAGCCAAGCGGTCAACTCCTACGAGCAGTACTTC. This translates into CASSQAVNSYEQYF.

The table lists this clone with a count of one. This rearrangement joins TRBV28 to TRBJ1-5; D gene unclear. This CDR3 spans 14 amino acids. V dropped 4 bases and J dropped 7 bases, with 14 bases sitting between them. CDR1 and CDR2 (germline): MDHEN, SYDVKM. The CDR3 loop is CASSSPQRGQPQHF. The CDR3 region has the DNA TGTGCCAGCAGTTCCCCGCAGAGAGGACAGCCCCAGCATTTT.